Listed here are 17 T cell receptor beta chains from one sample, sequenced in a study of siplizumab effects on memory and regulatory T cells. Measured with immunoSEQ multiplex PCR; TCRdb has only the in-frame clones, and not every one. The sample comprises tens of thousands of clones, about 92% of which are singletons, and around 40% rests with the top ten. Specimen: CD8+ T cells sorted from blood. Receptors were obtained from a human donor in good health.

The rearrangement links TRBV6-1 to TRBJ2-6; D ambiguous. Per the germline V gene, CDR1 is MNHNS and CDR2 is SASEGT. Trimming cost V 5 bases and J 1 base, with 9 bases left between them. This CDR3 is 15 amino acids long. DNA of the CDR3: TGTGCCAGCAGTTCCCAGTTATCTGGGGCCAACGTCCTGACTTTC. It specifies CASSSQLSGANVLTF.

The CDR3 sequence is CASSPRTSGLNTGELFF. For the CDR3, the DNA is TGTGCCAGCAGCCCACGGACTAGCGGACTAAACACCGGGGAGCTGTTTTTT. The chain recombines TRBV7-9 with TRBJ2-2; 10 bases are a match to TRBD2. From germline, CDR1 is SEHNR and CDR2 FQNEAQ (reference sequence). The V gene end was trimmed by 5 bases and the J gene end by 2 bases; junction bases not matched to a gene: 8. The CDR3 has 17 residues.

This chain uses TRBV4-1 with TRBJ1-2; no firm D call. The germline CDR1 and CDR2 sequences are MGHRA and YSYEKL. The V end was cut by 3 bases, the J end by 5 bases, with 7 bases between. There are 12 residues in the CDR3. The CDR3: CASSQTGYGYTF. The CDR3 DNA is TGCGCCAGCAGCCAGACTGGTTATGGCTACACCTTC.

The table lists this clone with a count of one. The CDR3 bases are TGCGCCAGCAGCTATTCGAGGGAGGCCAGTGAGCAGTTCTTC. Protein sequence: CASSYSREASEQFF. The V call is TRBV4-3, the J call TRBJ2-1, with D possibly matching TRBD2 (6 bases). Trimming pared 5 bases from V and 9 bases from J, leaving 17 bases between. The CDR3 length is 14 residues. Germline CDR1 LGHNA, CDR2 YSLEER.

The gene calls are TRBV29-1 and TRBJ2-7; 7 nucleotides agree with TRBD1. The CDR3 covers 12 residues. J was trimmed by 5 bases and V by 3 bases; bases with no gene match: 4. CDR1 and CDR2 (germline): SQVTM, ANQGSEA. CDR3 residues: CSVEGQIDEQYF. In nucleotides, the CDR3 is TGCAGCGTTGAGGGACAGATTGACGAGCAGTACTTC.

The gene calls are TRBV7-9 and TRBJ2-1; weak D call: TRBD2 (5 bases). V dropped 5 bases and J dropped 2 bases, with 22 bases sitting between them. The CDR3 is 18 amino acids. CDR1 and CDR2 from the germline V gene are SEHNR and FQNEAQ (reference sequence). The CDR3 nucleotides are TGTGCCAGCAGCACCCCCGGAAGCGGAGACCCTGCCTACAATGAGCAGTTCTTC. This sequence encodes CASSTPGSGDPAYNEQFF.

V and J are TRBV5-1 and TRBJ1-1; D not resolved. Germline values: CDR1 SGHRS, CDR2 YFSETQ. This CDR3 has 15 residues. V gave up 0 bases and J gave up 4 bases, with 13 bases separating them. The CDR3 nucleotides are TGCGCCAGCAGCTTGGCAGCCGCCTTGGGCACTGAAGCTTTCTTT. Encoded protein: CASSLAAALGTEAFF.

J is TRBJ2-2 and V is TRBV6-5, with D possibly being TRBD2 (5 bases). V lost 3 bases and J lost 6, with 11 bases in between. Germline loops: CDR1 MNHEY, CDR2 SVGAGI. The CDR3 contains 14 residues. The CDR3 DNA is TGTGCCAGCAGTTATGGCAACGGGGCCGGGGAGCTGTTTTTT. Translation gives CASSYGNGAGELFF.

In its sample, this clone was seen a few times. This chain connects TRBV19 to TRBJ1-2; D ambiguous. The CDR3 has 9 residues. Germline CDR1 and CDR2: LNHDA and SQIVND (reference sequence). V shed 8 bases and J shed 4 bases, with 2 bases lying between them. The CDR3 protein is CASLYGYTF. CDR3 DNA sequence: TGTGCCAGTCTCTATGGCTACACCTTC.

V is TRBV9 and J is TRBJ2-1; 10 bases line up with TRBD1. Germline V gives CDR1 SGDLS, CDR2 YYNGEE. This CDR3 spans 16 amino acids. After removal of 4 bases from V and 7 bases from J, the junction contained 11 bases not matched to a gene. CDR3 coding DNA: TGTGCCAGCAGCCCCAATGCCGGGACAGGGGTGAATGAGCAGTTCTTC. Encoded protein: CASSPNAGTGVNEQFF.

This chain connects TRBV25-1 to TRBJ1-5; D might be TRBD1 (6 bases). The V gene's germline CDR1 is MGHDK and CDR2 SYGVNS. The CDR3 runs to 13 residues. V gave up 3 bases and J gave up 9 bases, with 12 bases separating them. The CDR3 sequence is CASSDLGGRPQHF. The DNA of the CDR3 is TGTGCCAGCAGTGATTTAGGGGGACGGCCCCAGCATTTT.

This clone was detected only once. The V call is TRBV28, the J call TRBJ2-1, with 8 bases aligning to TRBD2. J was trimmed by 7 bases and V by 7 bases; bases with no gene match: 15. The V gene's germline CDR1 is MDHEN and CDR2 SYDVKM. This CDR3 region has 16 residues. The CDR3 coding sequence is TGTGCCAGCACCTCGTCCGGGACTAGTCTCTGGAATGAGCAGTTCTTC. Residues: CASTSSGTSLWNEQFF.

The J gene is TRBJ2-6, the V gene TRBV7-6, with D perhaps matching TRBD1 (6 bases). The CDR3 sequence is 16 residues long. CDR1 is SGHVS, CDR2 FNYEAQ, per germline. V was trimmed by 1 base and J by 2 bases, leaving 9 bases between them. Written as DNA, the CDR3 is TGTGCCAGCAGCTTAGTCGCAGGGGCTGGGGCCAACGTCCTGACTTTC. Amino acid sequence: CASSLVAGAGANVLTF.

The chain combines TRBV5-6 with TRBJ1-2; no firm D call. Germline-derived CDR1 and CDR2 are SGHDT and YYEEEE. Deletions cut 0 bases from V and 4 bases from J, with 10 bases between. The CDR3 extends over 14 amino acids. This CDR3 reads CASSLGAKAYGYTF. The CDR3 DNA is TGTGCCAGCAGCTTGGGGGCAAAGGCCTATGGCTACACCTTC.

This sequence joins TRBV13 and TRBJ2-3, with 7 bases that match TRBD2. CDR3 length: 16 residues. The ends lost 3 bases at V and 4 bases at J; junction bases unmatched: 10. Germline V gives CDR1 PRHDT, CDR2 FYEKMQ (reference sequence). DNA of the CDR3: TGTGCCAGCAGCTTCCAGGGATGGACTAGTCCAGATACGCAGTATTTT. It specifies CASSFQGWTSPDTQYF.

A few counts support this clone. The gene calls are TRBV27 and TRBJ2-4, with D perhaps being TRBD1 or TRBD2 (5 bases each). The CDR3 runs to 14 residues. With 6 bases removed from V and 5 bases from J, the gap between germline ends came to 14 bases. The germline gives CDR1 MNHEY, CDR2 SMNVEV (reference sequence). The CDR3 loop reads CASSPGAGENIQYF. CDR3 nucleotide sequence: TGTGCCAGCAGCCCCGGGGCTGGGGAAAACATTCAGTACTTC.

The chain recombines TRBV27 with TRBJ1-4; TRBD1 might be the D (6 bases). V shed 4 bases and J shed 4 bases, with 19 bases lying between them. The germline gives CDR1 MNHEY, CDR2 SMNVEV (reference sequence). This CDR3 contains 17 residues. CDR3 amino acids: CASSSRTVDENNEKLFF. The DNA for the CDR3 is TGTGCCAGCAGTTCGCGGACAGTTGATGAGAATAATGAAAAACTGTTTTTT.